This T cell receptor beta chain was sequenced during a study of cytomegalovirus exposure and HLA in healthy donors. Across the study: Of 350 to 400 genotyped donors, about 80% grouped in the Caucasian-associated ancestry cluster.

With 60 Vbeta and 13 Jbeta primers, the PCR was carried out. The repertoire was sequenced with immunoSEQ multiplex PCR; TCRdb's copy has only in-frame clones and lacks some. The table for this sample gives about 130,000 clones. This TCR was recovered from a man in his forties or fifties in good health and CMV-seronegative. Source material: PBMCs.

CDR3 in DNA: TGTGCCAGCAGGGGGGCGGAGACAGGGTACTATGGCTACACCTTC. Its translation: CASRGAETGYYGYTF. The chain uses TRBV5-4 and TRBJ1-2, with 7 nucleotides matching TRBD1. The CDR3 spans 15 residues. V lost 5 bases, J lost 3 bases, and 10 bases stayed unmatched. CDR1 and CDR2 from the germline V gene are SGHNT and YYREEE (reference sequence).